The rows below give T cell receptor delta chains drawn from one sample of a study of delta chains in infants with herpesvirus infections. TCRdb redid the clone calls on the RT-PCR reads with CATT. Counted here are about 680 delta-chain clones, around 45% occurring once; the ten biggest clones make up 20% to 25%. Sample: peripheral blood, taken at time point 1 of longitudinal follow-up. These receptors originate from a human donor who was a Ugandan infant, either HIV-exposed or HIV-unexposed (not recorded which). CDR3s include the opening cysteine and the closing phenylalanine or tryptophan. The D gene is left open where the match is weak. Only some rows state a clone size, as once, few, many or a class for expanded clones.

length: 20
J: TRDJ3
D: TRDD3
size: large
V: TRDV2
CDR3: CACDPMGDTLSSWDTRQMFF
DNA: TGTGCCTGTGACCCTATGGGGGATACGCTCAGCTCCTGGGACACCCGACAGATGTTTTTC

length: 17
J: TRDJ1
D: TRDD3
size: large
V: TRDV1
CDR3: CALGGLPLLGDTEVLIF
DNA: TGTGCTCTTGGGGGGCTACCGCTACTGGGGGATACAGAGGTCCTCATCTTT

length: 20
J: TRDJ3
D: TRDD3
size: NA
V: TRDV2
CDR3: CACDTLLGDASSWDTRQMFF
DNA: TGTGCCTGTGACACACTACTGGGGGACGCGAGCTCCTGGGACACCCGTCAGATGTTTTTC

length: 20
J: TRDJ1
D: NA
size: NA
V: TRDV1
CDR3: CALGERPRLPTGIQPVKLIF
DNA: TGTGCTCTTGGGGAACGTCCCCGGCTTCCTACGGGGATACAACCGGTTAAACTCATCTTT